These T cell receptor beta chains were read from a single sample in a study of T cell responses to AZD1222 COVID-19 vaccine. The assay was immunoSEQ multiplex PCR, and TCRdb's table has in-frame clones only and misses some. In the table there are around 140,000 clones, 90% of which are singletons. Source: peripheral blood, taken on day 0 of AZD1222 vaccination. All receptors come from an adult in good health. The CDR3 runs from the conserved cysteine through the conserved F or W. A D gene is named only where the DNA matches it firmly. Not every row has a clone size; where given, it reads once, few, many or a size class.

DNA: TGTGCCAGCAGCTTAAAATGGGGTACAAACAGGGAGACCTCCTACGAGCAGTACTTC
CDR3: CASSLKWGTNRETSYEQYF
V: TRBV13
D: .
J: TRBJ2-7
size: once

DNA: TGTGCCAGCAGCTTGCGGTTAGGCAGGGGGCCTAACTATGGCTACACCTTC
CDR3: CASSLRLGRGPNYGYTF
V: TRBV5-6
D: TRBD1
J: TRBJ1-2
size: .

DNA: TGTGCCAGCAGCTTCCGACAAAGGGCTTTCTTT
CDR3: CASSFRQRAFF
V: TRBV3-1/TRBV3-2
D: .
J: TRBJ1-1
size: .

DNA: TGTGCCAGCATACGGGAGCCCTACGAGCAGTACTTC
CDR3: CASIREPYEQYF
V: TRBV2
D: .
J: TRBJ2-7
size: .

DNA: TGTGCCAGCAGCCGTCGGGGGGGCCAGTGGGAGCAGTACTTC
CDR3: CASSRRGGQWEQYF
V: TRBV11-2
D: TRBD2
J: TRBJ2-7
size: .

DNA: TGTGCCAGCAGCTTAGGACGGGTCATTAGCAATCAGCCCCAGCATTTT
CDR3: CASSLGRVISNQPQHF
V: TRBV7-2
D: .
J: TRBJ1-5
size: .

DNA: TGTGCCAGTAGTATCGGGGGAGGGGGAGATACGCAGTATTTT
CDR3: CASSIGGGGDTQYF
V: TRBV19
D: .
J: TRBJ2-3
size: .

DNA: TGTGCCTCCATCTCAACCAGGCTCGGCGGGGTCTCACCCCTCCACTTT
CDR3: CASISTRLGGVSPLHF
V: TRBV2
D: .
J: TRBJ1-6
size: .

DNA: TGTGCCAGCAGTTACGGATCGAACACCGGGGAGCTGTTTTTT
CDR3: CASSYGSNTGELFF
V: TRBV28
D: .
J: TRBJ2-2
size: .

DNA: TGCGCCAGCAGCTTTTACTCGGGAGGGCGTTCGGCCTACGAGCAGTACTTC
CDR3: CASSFYSGGRSAYEQYF
V: TRBV5-1
D: TRBD2
J: TRBJ2-7
size: .

DNA: TGTGCCAGCAGAGGCGGAGGGACAGGGCATTCACCCCTCCACTTT
CDR3: CASRGGGTGHSPLHF
V: TRBV7-2
D: TRBD1
J: TRBJ1-6
size: .